The T cell receptor beta chain under discussion was sequenced for a study of Graves' ophthalmopathy and Graves' hyperthyroidism. Study-level information: The authors collected peripheral blood at initial diagnosis, before any treatment. Broader study findings: Blood also contained most of the expanded thyroid clonotypes above 0.001 frequency.

TCR beta CDR3 regions were amplified from RNA transcripts. The first round was an RT-PCR with HTBI primers, and the second round was a multiplex PCR. Via MiXCR, TCRdb re-called the multiplex PCR reads, giving one row per CDR3 protein. Of roughly 480,000 distinct CDR3 sequences in the sample, under 15% were seen once. This clonotype was seen at least ten times. The target antigen is unknown. This TCR derives from a woman in her 30s with Graves' ophthalmopathy. The specimen was blood.

The CDR3 DNA sequence: TGTGCCAGCAGTTTCCGGGGCACCGGGGAGCTGTTTTTT. Encoded protein: CASSFRGTGELFF. V is TRBV12-3 or TRBV12-4 and J is TRBJ2-2, with a tentative D call TRBD2 (5 bases). V gave up 3 bases and J gave up 4 bases, with 6 bases separating them. This CDR3 is 13 amino acids long.